The next 14 T cell receptor beta chains were all read from a single sample in a study of blood T cells in healthy people across ages. A second PCR, run for 7 to 11 cycles, used a sample-barcoded 5' primer plus a J-beta primer mix. TCRdb analysed the 5' RACE reads with MiXCR anew, one entry per CDR3 protein. Of hundreds of thousands of distinct CDR3 sequences in the sample, roughly 44% are singletons; the top ten hold roughly 19%. The specimen sequenced was blood. The origin of the receptors is a man between 60 and 70 years old in good health.

This clonotype was seen a few times. This chain links TRBV7-2 with TRBJ1-6, with D perhaps TRBD1 (5 bases). This CDR3 contains 14 residues. Germline values: CDR1 SGHTA, CDR2 FQGNSA. The V end was cut by 4 bases, the J end by 9 bases, with 13 bases between. DNA for the CDR3: TGTGCCAGCAGCTCCGGGACCAATTCTTCACCCCTCCACTTT. This encodes CASSSGTNSSPLHF.

The genes are TRBV6-1 and TRBJ1-5; D remains unclear. Trimming took 0 bases from V and 6 from J, leaving 6 bases between them. This CDR3 is 13 amino acids long. Germline V lookup: CDR1 MNHNS, CDR2 SASEGT. CDR3 nucleotide sequence: TGTGCCAGCAGTGAAGCGCTGGGTCAGCCCCAGCATTTT. Its protein is CASSEALGQPQHF.

The CDR3 DNA is TGCAGTGCTAGAGAAAGGCCGTACCAAGAGACCCAGTACTTC. Amino acid sequence: CSARERPYQETQYF. The rearrangement joins TRBV20-1 to TRBJ2-5; no clear D. Germline loops: CDR1 DFQATT, CDR2 SNEGSKA (reference sequence). V was shortened by 0 bases and J by 0 bases, with 8 bases between the two germline ends. The CDR3 spans 14 residues.

The CDR3 region is CARGVGGTYNEQFF. Written as DNA, the CDR3 is TGTGCCAGAGGGGTGGGGGGTACCTACAATGAGCAGTTCTTC. The chain recombines TRBV2 with TRBJ2-1; tentative D call: TRBD2 (6 bases). The CDR3 sequence is 14 residues long. V was cut by 9 bases and J by 2 bases, with 14 bases left in between. CDR1 SNHLY and CDR2 FYNNEI come from the germline V gene.

As for this clonotype: One end of the junction is discordant with germline, which a read error may explain. The V gene is TRBV18, the J gene TRBJ1-1, with a weak D call TRBD1 (5 bases). Germline V gene sequence: CDR1 KGHSH, CDR2 LQKENI. The CDR3 length is 15 residues. The CDR3 is CTSSPGPRLDTEAFF. CDR3 in DNA: TGTACCAGCTCACCGGGACCCAGGCTTGACACTGAAGCTTTCTTT.

This clonotype appeared a few times. J is TRBJ1-6 and V is TRBV20-1, with D possibly matching TRBD1 (6 bases). In germline, CDR1 is DFQATT, CDR2 SNEGSKA (reference sequence). The CDR3 runs to 14 residues. The germline V and J ends were trimmed by 1 base and 9 bases, with 13 bases remaining between them. This chain's CDR3 is CSARGGAGSSPLHF. CDR3 nucleotide sequence: TGCAGTGCTAGAGGGGGGGCAGGTTCTTCACCCCTCCACTTT.

The table lists this clonotype with a few counts. The chain employs TRBV30 and TRBJ2-4; 9 nucleotides match TRBD2. This CDR3 has 15 amino acids. From germline, CDR1 is GTSNPN and CDR2 SVGIG (reference sequence). With 1 base clipped from V and 8 bases from J, the junction kept 9 bases outside the gene matches. The CDR3 DNA reads as TGTGCCTGGAGTGAGGGAGCGGGGGGCGGGGACATTCAGTACTTC. It yields the protein CAWSEGAGGGDIQYF. Full variable domain (remainder filled in from reference TRBV30 and TRBJ2-4): SQTIHQWPATLVQPVGSPLSLECTVEGTSNPNLYWYRQAAGRGLQLLFYSVGIGQISSEVPQNLSASRPQDRQFILSSKKLLLSDSGFYLCAWSEGAGGGDIQYFGAGTRLSVL.

This clonotype came up a few times. CDR3 sequence: CSARDYDAGGKETQYF. The CDR3 DNA reads TGCAGTGCTAGAGATTATGACGCGGGGGGCAAAGAGACCCAGTACTTC. The genes are TRBV20-1 and TRBJ2-5; 8 positions agree with TRBD2. The J segment lost 3 bases and the V segment lost 0 bases, leaving 9 bases of the junction unmatched. This CDR3 spans 16 amino acids. The germline V gene has CDR1 DFQATT and CDR2 SNEGSKA (reference sequence).

This clonotype was counted only a few times. The chain is built from TRBV5-5 and TRBJ2-1; D tentatively fits TRBD1 or TRBD2 (5 bases each). CDR3 length: 16 residues. Trimming shortened V by 0 bases and J by 6 bases, and 16 bases separated the two germline ends. Germline V CDR1 and CDR2: SGHKS, YYEKEE (reference sequence). The CDR3: CASSLAQAGRSNEQFF. CDR3 in DNA: TGTGCCAGCAGCTTGGCCCAGGCAGGGAGAAGCAATGAGCAGTTCTTC.

This sequence joins TRBV7-3 and TRBJ1-1; the D is unclear. Germline values: CDR1 SGHTA, CDR2 FQGTGA. V was shortened by 0 bases and J by 6 bases, with 8 bases between the two germline ends. This CDR3 region has 13 residues. CDR3 DNA: TGTGCCAGCAGCTTAACGAACGGGGCTGAAGCTTTCTTT. Translation: CASSLTNGAEAFF.

V and J are TRBV27 and TRBJ2-7; TRBD2 agrees at 8 bases. Germline trimming cut 4 bases from V and 7 bases from J; bases unmatched to any gene: 15. Germline CDR1 reads MNHEY; CDR2 reads SMNVEV (reference sequence). The CDR3 loop spans 16 amino acids. CDR3 amino acids: CASSSWGSGDGNEQYF. The CDR3 nucleotides read TGTGCCAGCAGTTCATGGGGTAGCGGGGATGGCAATGAGCAGTACTTC.

The chain carries TRBV7-2 and TRBJ2-5, with TRBD1 as a possible D gene (5 bases). V lost 5 bases and J lost 2, with 12 bases in between. The CDR3 is 14 residues long. Germline values: CDR1 SGHTA, CDR2 FQGNSA. In DNA, the CDR3 is TGTGCCAGCAGCCTAGGACACGGACAAGAGACCCAGTACTTC. The encoded protein is CASSLGHGQETQYF.

This clonotype was observed at least ten times. This sequence joins TRBV29-1 and TRBJ2-5; D may match TRBD1 or TRBD2 (5 bases each). Germline loops: CDR1 SQVTM, CDR2 ANQGSEA. This CDR3 spans 11 amino acids. CDR3 loop: CRGTHGGTQYF. The DNA of the CDR3 is TGCAGAGGGACGCACGGTGGGACCCAGTACTTC.

The CDR3 DNA reads TGTGCCAGCAGCTTAGTCACGCAGAAATTCAACACAGATACGCAGTATTTT. Residues: CASSLVTQKFNTDTQYF. V is TRBV7-8 and J is TRBJ2-3; D uncertain. Looked up from germline, CDR1 is SGHVS and CDR2 is FQNEAQ. Between the trimmed V and J ends, which lost 1 base and 2 bases, there was a span of 16 bases. CDR3 length: 17 residues.